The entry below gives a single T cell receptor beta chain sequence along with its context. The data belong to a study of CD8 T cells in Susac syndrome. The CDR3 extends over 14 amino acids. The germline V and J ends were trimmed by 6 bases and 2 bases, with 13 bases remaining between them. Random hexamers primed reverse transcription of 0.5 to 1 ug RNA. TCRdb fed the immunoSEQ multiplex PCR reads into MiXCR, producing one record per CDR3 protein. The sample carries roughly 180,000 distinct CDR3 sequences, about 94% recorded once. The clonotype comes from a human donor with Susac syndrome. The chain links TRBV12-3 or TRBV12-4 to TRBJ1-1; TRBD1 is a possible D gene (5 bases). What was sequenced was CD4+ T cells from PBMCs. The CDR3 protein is CASRMGRRNTEAFF. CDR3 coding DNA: TGTGCCAGCAGGATGGGACGGAGAAACACTGAAGCTTTCTTT.